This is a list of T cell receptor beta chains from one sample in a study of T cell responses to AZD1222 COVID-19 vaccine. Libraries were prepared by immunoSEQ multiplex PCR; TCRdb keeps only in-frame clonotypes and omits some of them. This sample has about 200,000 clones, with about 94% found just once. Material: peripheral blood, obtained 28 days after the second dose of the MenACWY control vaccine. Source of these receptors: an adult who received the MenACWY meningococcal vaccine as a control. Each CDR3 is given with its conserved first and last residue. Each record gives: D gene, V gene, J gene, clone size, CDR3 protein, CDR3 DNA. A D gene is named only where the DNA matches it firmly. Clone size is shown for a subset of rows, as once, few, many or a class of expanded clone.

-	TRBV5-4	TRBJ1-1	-	CASSLEGLLNTEAFF	TGTGCCAGCAGCTTGGAGGGGCTGCTGAACACTGAAGCTTTCTTT
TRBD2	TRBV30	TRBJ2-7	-	CAWSAVAGVAYEQYF	TGTGCCTGGAGTGCCGTAGCGGGAGTTGCCTACGAGCAGTACTTC
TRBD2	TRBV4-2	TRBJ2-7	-	CASSPRLAGAYEQYF	TGTGCCAGCAGCCCACGACTAGCGGGGGCCTACGAGCAGTACTTC
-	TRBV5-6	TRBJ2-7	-	CASSSGGGWGEQYF	TGTGCCAGCAGCTCCGGTGGTGGGTGGGGCGAGCAGTACTTC
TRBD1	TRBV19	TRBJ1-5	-	CASSLGTGRQPQHF	TGTGCCAGTAGTCTCGGGACAGGGAGGCAGCCCCAGCATTTT
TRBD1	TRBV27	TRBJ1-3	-	CASMGQLGNTIYF	TGTGCCAGTATGGGACAGCTAGGGAACACCATATATTTT
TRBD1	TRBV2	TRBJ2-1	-	CARNIRDRDNEQFF	TGTGCCAGGAACATCCGGGACAGAGACAATGAGCAGTTCTTC
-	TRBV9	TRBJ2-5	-	CASSLDSKETQYF	TGTGCCAGCAGCCTCGACAGTAAAGAGACCCAGTACTTC
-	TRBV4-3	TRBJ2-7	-	CASSQADRAYEQYF	TGCGCCAGCAGCCAAGCGGACAGAGCCTACGAGCAGTACTTC
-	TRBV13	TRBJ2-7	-	CASSSPGESGGRGSYEQYF	TGTGCCAGCAGCTCCCCTGGTGAATCCGGGGGTCGTGGCTCCTACGAGCAGTACTTC
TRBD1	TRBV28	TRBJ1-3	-	CASSFRTGGNTIYF	TGTGCCAGCAGTTTTAGGACAGGCGGAAACACCATATATTTT
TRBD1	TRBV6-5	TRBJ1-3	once	CATHFSQGARGTIYF	TGTGCCACCCATTTTTCGCAGGGGGCGCGGGGCACCATATATTTT
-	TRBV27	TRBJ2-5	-	CASRPTGLPQETQYF	TGTGCCAGCAGACCCACAGGGTTACCCCAAGAGACCCAGTACTTC
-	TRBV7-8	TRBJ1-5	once	CASSFGTDSNQPQHF	TGTGCCAGCAGCTTCGGTACCGATAGCAATCAGCCCCAGCATTTT
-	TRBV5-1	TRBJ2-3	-	CASSLHLSPRADDADTQYF	TGCGCCAGCAGCTTGCATCTATCCCCCCGGGCGGATGATGCAGATACGCAGTATTTT
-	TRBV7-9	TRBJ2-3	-	CASSGEAVTDTQYF	TGTGCCAGCAGCGGGGAGGCGGTCACAGATACGCAGTATTTT
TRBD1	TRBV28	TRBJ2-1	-	CASSFRAGGYNEQFF	TGTGCCAGCAGTTTCCGGGCAGGGGGCTACAATGAGCAGTTCTTC
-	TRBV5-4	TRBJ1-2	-	CASSLGWMGGYTF	TGTGCCAGCAGCTTGGGCTGGATGGGTGGCTACACCTTC
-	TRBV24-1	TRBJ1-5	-	CATSQGLGQPQHF	TGTGCCACCAGCCAGGGGCTGGGACAGCCCCAGCATTTT
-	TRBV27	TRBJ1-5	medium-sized	CASSLWAPTGSNQPQHF	TGTGCCAGCAGTTTATGGGCCCCGACAGGTAGCAATCAGCCCCAGCATTTT
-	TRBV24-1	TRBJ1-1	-	CASVREFVSKAFF	TGTGCCTCCGTGAGGGAGTTTGTATCTAAAGCTTTCTTT
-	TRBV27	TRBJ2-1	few	CASSPRGSIFNEQFF	TGTGCCAGCAGCCCCCGGGGGAGCATTTTCAATGAGCAGTTCTTC
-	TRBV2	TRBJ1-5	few	CASGSNQPQHF	TGTGCCAGCGGGTCGAATCAGCCCCAGCATTTT
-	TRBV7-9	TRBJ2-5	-	CASSLEVDQETQYF	TGTGCCAGCAGCCTGGAGGTGGATCAAGAGACCCAGTACTTC
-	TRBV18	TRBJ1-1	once	CASSPPASNTEAFF	TGTGCCAGCTCACCTCCAGCCTCGAACACTGAAGCTTTCTTT
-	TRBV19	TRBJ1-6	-	CASSIGLNSPLHF	TGTGCCAGTAGTATAGGTCTAAATTCACCCCTCCACTTT
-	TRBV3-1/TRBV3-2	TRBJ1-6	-	CASSPRDVYNSPLHF	TGTGCCAGCAGCCCCCGGGACGTCTATAATTCACCCCTCCACTTT
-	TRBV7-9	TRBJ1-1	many	CASSIGYQGAFF	TGTGCCAGCAGCATAGGGTACCAGGGAGCTTTCTTT
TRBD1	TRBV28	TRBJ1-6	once	CASSPIWDRVNSPLHF	TGTGCCAGCAGTCCGATATGGGACAGGGTGAATTCACCCCTCCACTTT
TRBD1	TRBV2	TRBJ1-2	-	CASSLQGEIRINYGYTF	TGTGCCAGCAGTTTGCAGGGGGAAATCAGGATAAACTATGGCTACACCTTC
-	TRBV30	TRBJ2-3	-	CAWSVRVSTDTQYF	TGTGCCTGGAGTGTACGCGTTAGCACAGATACGCAGTATTTT
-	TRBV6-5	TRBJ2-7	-	CASSSAAYEQYF	TGTGCCAGTAGTAGCGCCGCATACGAGCAGTACTTC
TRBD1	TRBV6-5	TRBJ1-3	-	CASRLGQGYGNTIYF	TGTGCCAGCAGACTCGGACAGGGGTACGGAAACACCATATATTTT
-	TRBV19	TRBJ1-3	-	CASMKRTSGNTIYF	TGTGCCAGTATGAAACGGACCTCTGGAAACACCATATATTTT
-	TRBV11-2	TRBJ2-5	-	CASSLWPRGGEQETQYF	TGTGCCAGCAGCTTGTGGCCCCGCGGGGGCGAACAAGAGACCCAGTACTTC
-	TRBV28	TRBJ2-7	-	CASSLIVGRAYEQYF	TGTGCCAGCAGCTTAATAGTGGGACGTGCCTACGAGCAGTACTTC
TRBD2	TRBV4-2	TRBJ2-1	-	CATKNAGGTANEQFF	TGTGCCACCAAGAATGCGGGGGGGACGGCCAATGAGCAGTTCTTC
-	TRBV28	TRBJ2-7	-	CASSVGYEQYF	TGTGCCAGCAGTGTAGGGTACGAGCAGTACTTC
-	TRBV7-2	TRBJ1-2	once	CATVDNYGYTF	TGTGCCACAGTGGATAACTATGGCTACACCTTC
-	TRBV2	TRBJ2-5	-	CASARGAAGETQYF	TGTGCCAGCGCCCGGGGGGCGGCAGGAGAGACCCAGTACTTC
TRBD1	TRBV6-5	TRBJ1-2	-	CASRTPGQGGGYTF	TGTGCCAGCAGAACGCCGGGACAGGGGGGTGGCTACACCTTC
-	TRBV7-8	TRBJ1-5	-	CASSPSRGRGLPQHF	TGTGCCAGCAGCCCCTCCAGGGGTCGGGGGTTGCCCCAGCATTTT
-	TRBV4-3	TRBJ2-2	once	CASSQFAGATNTGELFF	TGCGCCAGCAGCCAATTTGCAGGGGCCACGAACACCGGGGAGCTGTTTTTT
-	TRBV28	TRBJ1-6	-	CASSLPGSPLHF	TGTGCCAGCAGTTTACCGGGTTCACCCCTCCACTTT
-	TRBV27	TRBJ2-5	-	CASSAIRNSQETQYF	TGTGCCAGCAGTGCAATACGTAACAGCCAAGAGACCCAGTACTTC
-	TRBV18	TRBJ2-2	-	CASSPTGVKDTGELFF	TGTGCCAGCTCCCCTACCGGGGTAAAGGACACCGGGGAGCTGTTTTTT
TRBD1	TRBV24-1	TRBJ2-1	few	CATSDLGTGGPSEQFF	TGTGCCACCAGTGATTTAGGGACAGGGGGGCCCAGTGAGCAGTTCTTC
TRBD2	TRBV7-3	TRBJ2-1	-	CASSEGWREHSYNEQFF	TGTGCCAGCAGCGAGGGTTGGCGGGAGCACTCCTACAATGAGCAGTTCTTC
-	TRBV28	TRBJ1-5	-	CASSRLGNSNQPRHF	TGTGCCAGCAGCCGCCTTGGAAATAGCAATCAGCCCCGGCATTTT
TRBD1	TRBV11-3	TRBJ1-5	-	CASSLGTGVVFQPQHF	TGTGCCAGCAGCTTAGGGACAGGGGTGGTTTTTCAGCCCCAGCATTTT
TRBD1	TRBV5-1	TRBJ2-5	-	CASTTGGLVEETQYF	TGCGCCAGCACTACAGGGGGCCTAGTAGAAGAGACCCAGTACTTC
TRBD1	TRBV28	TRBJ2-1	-	CASSWTGGLKGEQFF	TGTGCCAGCAGCTGGACAGGGGGATTAAAGGGTGAGCAGTTCTTC
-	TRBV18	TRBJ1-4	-	CASSPVSSNEKLFF	TGTGCCAGCTCACCGGTCAGCTCCAATGAAAAACTGTTTTTT
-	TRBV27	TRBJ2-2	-	CASSITGTSGGELFF	TGTGCCAGCAGTATAACCGGGACATCGGGCGGGGAGCTGTTTTTT
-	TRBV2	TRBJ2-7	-	CASMPGRGEQYF	TGTGCCAGCATGCCGGGGCGCGGCGAGCAGTACTTC
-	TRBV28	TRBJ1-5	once	CASSLGNQPQHF	TGTGCCAGCAGTTTAGGTAATCAGCCCCAGCATTTT
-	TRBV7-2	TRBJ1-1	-	CASLRAAMNTEAFF	TGTGCCAGCCTACGGGCGGCAATGAACACTGAAGCTTTCTTT
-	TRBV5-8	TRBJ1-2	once	CASSTWASYGYTF	TGTGCCAGCAGCACCTGGGCGTCTTATGGCTACACCTTC
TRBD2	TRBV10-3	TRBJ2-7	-	CAISEAGTSRYEQYF	TGTGCCATCAGTGAGGCCGGGACTAGCAGGTACGAGCAGTACTTC